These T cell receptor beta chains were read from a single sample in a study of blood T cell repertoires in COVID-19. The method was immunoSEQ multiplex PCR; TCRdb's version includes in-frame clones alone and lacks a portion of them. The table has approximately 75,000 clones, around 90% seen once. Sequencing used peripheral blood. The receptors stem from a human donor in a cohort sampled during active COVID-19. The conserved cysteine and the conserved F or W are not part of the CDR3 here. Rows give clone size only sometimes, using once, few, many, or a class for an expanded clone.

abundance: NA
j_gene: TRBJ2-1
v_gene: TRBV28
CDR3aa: ASRVTGYTNEQF

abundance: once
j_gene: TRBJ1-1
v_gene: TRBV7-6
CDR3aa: ASSLVGAETEAF

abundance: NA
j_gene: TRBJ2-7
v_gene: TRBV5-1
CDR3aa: ASSLAVGTGSGEQY

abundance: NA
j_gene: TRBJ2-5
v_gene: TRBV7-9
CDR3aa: ASSLLSGGHQETQY

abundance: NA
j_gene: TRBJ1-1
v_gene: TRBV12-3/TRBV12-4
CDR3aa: ASRTGGQTEAF

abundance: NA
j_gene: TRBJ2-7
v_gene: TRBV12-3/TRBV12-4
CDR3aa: ASSPTGGYEQY

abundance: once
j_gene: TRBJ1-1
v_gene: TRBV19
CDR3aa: ASSTQDRGSTEAF

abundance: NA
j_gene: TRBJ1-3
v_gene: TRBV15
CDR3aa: ATSTRQGGVNTIY

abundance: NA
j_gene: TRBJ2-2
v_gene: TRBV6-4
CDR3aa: ASTPLAGTTGELF

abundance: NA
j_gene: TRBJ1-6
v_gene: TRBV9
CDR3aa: ASSAVNNSPLH

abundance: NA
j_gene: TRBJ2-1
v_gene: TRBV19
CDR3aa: ASSIKRGDEQF

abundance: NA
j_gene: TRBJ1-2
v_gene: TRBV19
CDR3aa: ASTGRLNYGYT

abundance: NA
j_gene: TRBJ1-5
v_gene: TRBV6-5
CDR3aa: ASGLSRGQPQH

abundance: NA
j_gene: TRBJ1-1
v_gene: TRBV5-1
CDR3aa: ASSLSQGFTEAF

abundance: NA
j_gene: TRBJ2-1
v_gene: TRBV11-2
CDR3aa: ASSLDRDNEQF

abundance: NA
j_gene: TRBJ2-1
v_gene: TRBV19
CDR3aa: ASSIMGMGPDANEQF

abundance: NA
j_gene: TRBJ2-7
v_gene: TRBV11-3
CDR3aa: ASSLAPTYEQY

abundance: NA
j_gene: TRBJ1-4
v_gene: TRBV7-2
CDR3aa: ASSRDRGANEKLF

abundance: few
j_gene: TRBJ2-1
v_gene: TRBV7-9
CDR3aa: ASSRENDNEQF

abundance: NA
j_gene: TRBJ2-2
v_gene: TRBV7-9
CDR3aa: ASSFSGTVRELF

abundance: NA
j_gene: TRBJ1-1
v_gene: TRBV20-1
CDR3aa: SGLKFEAF

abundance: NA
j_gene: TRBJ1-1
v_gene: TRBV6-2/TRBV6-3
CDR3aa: ASSQDRGLRTNTEAF

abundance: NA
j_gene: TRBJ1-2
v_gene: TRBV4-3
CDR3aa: ASSQESTSDRVNGYT

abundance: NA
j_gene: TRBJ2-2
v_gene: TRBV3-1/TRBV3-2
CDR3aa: ASSRGTRNGELF

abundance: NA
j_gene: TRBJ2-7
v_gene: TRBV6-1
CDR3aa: ASSEPSDRLFSYEQY

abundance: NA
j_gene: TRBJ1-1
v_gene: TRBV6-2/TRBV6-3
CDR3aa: ASSYIGFAPEAF